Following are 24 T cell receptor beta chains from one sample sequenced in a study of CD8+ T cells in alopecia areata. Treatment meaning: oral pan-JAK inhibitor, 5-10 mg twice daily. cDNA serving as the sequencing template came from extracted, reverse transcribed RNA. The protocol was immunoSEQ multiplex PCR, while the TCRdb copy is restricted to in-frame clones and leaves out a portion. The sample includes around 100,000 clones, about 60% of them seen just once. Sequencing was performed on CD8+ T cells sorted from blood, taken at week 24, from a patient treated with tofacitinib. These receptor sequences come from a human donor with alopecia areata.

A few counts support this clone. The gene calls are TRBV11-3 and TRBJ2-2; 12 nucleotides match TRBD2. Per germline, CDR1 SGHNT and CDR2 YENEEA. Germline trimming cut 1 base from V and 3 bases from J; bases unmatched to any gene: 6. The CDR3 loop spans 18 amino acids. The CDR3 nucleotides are TGTGCCAGCAGCTTAGGTGGACTAGCGGGGAGTTACACCGGGGAGCTGTTTTTT. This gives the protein CASSLGGLAGSYTGELFF. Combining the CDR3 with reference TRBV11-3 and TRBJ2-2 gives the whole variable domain EAGVVQSPRYKIIEKKQPVAFWCNPISGHNTLYWYLQNLGQGPELLIRYENEEAVDDSQLPKDRFSAERLKGVDSTLKIQPAELGDSAVYLCASSLGGLAGSYTGELFFGEGSRLTVL.

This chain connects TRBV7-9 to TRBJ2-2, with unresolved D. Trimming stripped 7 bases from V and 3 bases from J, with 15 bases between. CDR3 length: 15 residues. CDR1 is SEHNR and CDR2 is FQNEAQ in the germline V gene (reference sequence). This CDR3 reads CASTLVISDTGELFF. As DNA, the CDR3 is TGTGCCAGCACCCTTGTTATTTCCGACACCGGGGAGCTGTTTTTT.

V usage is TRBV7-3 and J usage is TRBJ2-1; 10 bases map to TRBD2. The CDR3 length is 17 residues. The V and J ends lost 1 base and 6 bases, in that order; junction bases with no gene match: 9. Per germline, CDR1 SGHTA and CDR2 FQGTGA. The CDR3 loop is CASSLRPPASGGNEQFF. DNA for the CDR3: TGTGCCAGCAGCTTAAGACCTCCGGCTAGCGGGGGCAATGAGCAGTTCTTC.

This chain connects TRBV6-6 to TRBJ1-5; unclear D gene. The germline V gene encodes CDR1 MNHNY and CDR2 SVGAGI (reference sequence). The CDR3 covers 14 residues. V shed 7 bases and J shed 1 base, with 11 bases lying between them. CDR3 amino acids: CASMAVESNQPQHF. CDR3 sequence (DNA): TGTGCCAGCATGGCGGTAGAAAGCAATCAGCCCCAGCATTTT.

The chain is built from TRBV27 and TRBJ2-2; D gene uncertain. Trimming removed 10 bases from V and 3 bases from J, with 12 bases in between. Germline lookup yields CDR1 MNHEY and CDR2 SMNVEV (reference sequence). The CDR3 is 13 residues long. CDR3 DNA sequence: TGTGCCATCCTCGGAAGGGACACCGGGGAGCTGTTTTTT. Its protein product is CAILGRDTGELFF.

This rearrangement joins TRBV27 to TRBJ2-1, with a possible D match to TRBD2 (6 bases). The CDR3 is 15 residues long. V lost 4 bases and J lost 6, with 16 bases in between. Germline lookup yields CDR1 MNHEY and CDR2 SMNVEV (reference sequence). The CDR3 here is CASSSFNGGGNEQFF. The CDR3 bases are TGTGCCAGCAGTTCTTTTAACGGGGGAGGCAATGAGCAGTTCTTC.

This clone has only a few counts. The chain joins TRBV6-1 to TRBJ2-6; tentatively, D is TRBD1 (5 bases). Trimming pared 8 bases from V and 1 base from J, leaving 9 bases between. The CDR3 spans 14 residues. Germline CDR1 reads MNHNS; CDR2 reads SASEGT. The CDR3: CASGRVSGANVLTF. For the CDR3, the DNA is TGTGCCAGCGGCAGGGTTTCTGGGGCCAACGTCCTGACTTTC.

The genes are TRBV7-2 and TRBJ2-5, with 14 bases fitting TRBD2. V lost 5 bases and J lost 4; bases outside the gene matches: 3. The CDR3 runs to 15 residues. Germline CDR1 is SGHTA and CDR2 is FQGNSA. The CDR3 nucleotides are TGTGCCAGCAGCACAGGGACTAGCGGGGGAGAGACCCAGTACTTC. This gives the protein CASSTGTSGGETQYF.

The CDR3 region is CASTSLGTEETQYF. The CDR3 bases are TGTGCCAGCACCTCACTCGGGACGGAAGAGACCCAGTACTTC. The chain joins TRBV6-5 to TRBJ2-5; D is perhaps TRBD1 or TRBD2 (5 bases each). The germline CDR1 and CDR2 sequences are MNHEY and SVGAGI. The CDR3 is made up of 14 amino acids. Trimming removed 7 bases at V and 3 bases at J, with 15 bases between.

This chain's CDR3 is CASSHTGGDSPLHF. For the CDR3, the DNA is TGTGCCAGCAGTCATACAGGGGGGGACTCACCCCTCCACTTT. This chain connects TRBV27 to TRBJ1-6, with 8 nucleotides matching TRBD1. This CDR3 is 14 amino acids long. Germline V gene data show CDR1 as MNHEY and CDR2 as SMNVEV (reference sequence). The V and J ends lost 5 bases and 10 bases, in that order; junction bases with no gene match: 7.

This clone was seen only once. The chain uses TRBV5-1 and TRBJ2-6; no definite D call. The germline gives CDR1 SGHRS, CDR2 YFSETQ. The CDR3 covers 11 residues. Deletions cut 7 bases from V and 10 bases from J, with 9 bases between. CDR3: CASDDGNVLTF. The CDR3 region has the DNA TGCGCCAGCGACGATGGGAACGTCCTGACTTTC.

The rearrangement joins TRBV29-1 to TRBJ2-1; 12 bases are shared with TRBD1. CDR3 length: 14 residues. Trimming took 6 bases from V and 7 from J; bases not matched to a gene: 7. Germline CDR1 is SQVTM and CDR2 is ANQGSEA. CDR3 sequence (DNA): TGCAGCGTCGGGGACAGGGGGCTGATAAATGAGCAGTTCTTC. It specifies CSVGDRGLINEQFF.

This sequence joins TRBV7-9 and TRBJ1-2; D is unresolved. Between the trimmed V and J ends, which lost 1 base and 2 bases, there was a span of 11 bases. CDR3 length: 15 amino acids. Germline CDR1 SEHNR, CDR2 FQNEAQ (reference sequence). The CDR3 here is CASSLGPTENYGYTF. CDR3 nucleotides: TGTGCCAGCAGCTTAGGCCCGACTGAGAACTATGGCTACACCTTC.

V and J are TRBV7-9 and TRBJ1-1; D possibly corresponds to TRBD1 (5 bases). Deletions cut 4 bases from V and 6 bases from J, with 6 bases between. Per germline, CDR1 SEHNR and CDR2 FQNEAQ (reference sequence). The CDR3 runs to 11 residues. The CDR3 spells CASSWDAEAFF. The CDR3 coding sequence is TGTGCCAGCAGCTGGGACGCTGAAGCTTTCTTT.

CDR3 DNA sequence: TGTGCCAGCAGCTTGAGCGGACAGGGGGCCTACGAGCAGTACTTC. It specifies CASSLSGQGAYEQYF. This chain joins TRBV7-3 and TRBJ2-7; 10 nucleotides agree with TRBD1. Germline values: CDR1 SGHTA, CDR2 FQGTGA. The CDR3 contains 15 residues. V trimming: 3 bases; J trimming: 2 bases; junction bases outside the gene matches: 4. The whole variable domain, remainder taken from reference TRBV7-3 and TRBJ2-7, is GAGVSQTPSNKVTEKGKYVELRCDPISGHTALYWYRQSLGQGPEFLIYFQGTGAADDSGLPNDRFFAVRPEGSVSTLKIQRTERGDSAVYLCASSLSGQGAYEQYFGPGTRLTVT.

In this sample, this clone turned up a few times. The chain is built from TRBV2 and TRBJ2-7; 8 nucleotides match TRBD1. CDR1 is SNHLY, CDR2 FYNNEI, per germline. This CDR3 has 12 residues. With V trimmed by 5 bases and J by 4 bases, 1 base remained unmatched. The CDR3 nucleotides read TGTGCCAGCAGTCAGGGGGCGTACGAGCAGTACTTC. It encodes CASSQGAYEQYF.

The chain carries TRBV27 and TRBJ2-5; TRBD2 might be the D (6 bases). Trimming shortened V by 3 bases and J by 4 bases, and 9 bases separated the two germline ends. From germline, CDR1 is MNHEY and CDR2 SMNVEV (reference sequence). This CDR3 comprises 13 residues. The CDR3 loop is CASSFMEGETQYF. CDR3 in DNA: TGTGCCAGCAGTTTTATGGAGGGAGAGACCCAGTACTTC.

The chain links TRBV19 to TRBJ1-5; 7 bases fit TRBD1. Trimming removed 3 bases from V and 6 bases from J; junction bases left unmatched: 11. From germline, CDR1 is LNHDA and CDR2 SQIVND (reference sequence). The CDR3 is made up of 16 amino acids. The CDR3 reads CASSIPGGYYAQPQHF. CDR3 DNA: TGTGCCAGTAGTATTCCAGGGGGGTATTACGCTCAGCCCCAGCATTTT.

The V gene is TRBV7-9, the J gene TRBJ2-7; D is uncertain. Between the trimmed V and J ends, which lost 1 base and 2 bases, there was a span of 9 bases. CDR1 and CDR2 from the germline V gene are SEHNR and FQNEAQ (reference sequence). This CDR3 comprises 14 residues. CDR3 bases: TGTGCCAGCAGCTTAGAGGTTACGCCCTACGAGCAGTACTTC. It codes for CASSLEVTPYEQYF.

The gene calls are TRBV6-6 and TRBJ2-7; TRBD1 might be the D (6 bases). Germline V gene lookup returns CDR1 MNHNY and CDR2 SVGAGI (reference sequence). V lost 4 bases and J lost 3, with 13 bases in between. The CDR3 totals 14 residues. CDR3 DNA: TGTGCCAGCAGTTTATCCACAGGGTTCTACGAGCAGTACTTC. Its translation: CASSLSTGFYEQYF.

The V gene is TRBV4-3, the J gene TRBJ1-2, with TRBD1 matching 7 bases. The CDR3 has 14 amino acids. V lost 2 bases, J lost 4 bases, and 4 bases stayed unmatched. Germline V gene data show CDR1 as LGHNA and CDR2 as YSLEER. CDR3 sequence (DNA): TGCGCCAGCAGCCAAAACAGGGGAAGCTATGGCTACACCTTC. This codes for CASSQNRGSYGYTF.

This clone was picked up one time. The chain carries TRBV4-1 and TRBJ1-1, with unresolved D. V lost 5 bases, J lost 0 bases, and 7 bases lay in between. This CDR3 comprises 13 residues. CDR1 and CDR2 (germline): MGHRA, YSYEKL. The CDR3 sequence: CASSDVLNTEAFF. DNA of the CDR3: TGCGCCAGCAGCGACGTCCTGAACACTGAAGCTTTCTTT.

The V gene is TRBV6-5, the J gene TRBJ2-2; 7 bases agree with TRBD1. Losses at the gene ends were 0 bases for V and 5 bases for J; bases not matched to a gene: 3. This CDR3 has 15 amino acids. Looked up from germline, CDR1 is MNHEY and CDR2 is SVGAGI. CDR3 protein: CASSYSTGITGELFF. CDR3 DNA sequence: TGTGCCAGCAGTTACTCGACAGGGATAACCGGGGAGCTGTTTTTT.

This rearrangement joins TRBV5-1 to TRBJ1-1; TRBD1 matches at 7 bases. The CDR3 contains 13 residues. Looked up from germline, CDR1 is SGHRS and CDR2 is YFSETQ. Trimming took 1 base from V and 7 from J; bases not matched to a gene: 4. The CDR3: CASSLSGGREAFF. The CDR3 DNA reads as TGCGCCAGCAGCTTGTCAGGGGGTCGTGAAGCTTTCTTT.